This TCR beta chain was recorded in a study of technical replicates of blood from several donors (dated by TCRdb to 2017 to 2019). As for this clone: Its cognate antigen has yet to be identified. No base quality values were provided; no much bigger clone lies one nucleotide off. Additional DNA sequences in this sample encode the identical CDR3.

Library preparation employed the immunoSEQ multiplex PCR assay. The source is immuneACCESS, and TCRdb retained only in-frame sequences with V and J called. Part of the clones is not carried over; for the studies checked, unresolved V genes explain less than half of this, and the remainder is unexplained. The sample table lists about 100,000 clones, 96% of them with a count of one. The top ten hold 0.2% to 0.25% of the sample. Spanning cysteine to phenylalanine, the CDR3 consists of 14 amino acids. Only the CDR3 part of the read is kept: 42 bases, read in frame from the first base. From a lookup of the germline V gene, CDR1 and CDR2 are SGHRS and YFSETQ. Cut back by 0 bases and 2 bases, the V and J ends lie 7 bases apart.

The sequence came from a human donor in good health. The sample comprised T cells isolated from PBMCs. This chain joins TRBV5-1 to TRBJ2-3; no D segment can be confidently identified. The CDR3 sequence is CASSLGLATDTQYF. Read as DNA, the sequence is TGCGCCAGCAGCTTGGGACTCGCCACAGATACGCAGTATTTT.